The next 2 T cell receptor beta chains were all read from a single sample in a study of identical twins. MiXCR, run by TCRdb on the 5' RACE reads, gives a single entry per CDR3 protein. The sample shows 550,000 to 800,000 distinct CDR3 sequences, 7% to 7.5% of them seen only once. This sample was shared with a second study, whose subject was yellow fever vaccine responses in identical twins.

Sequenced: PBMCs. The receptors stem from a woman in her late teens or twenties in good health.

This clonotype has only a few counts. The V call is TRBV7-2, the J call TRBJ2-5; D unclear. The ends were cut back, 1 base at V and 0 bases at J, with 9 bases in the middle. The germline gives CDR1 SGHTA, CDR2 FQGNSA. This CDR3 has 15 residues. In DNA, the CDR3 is TGTGCCAGCAGCTTAGGGGGTTGGTACCAAGAGACCCAGTACTTC. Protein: CASSLGGWYQETQYF.

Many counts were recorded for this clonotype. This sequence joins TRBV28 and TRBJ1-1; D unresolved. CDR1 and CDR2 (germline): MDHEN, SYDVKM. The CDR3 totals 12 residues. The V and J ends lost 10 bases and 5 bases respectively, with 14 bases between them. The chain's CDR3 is CAISRVGTEAFF. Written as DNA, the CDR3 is TGTGCCATATCACGAGTCGGGACTGAAGCTTTCTTT.